Shown below are 31 T cell receptor beta chains from a single sample sequenced in a study of OX40 agonist ivuxolimab in advanced cancers. Profiling relied on immunoSEQ multiplex PCR, and the TCRdb table lists in-frame clones only, not all of them. The sample has 55,000 to 75,000 clones, 85% seen once. The specimen comprised CD4+ or CD8+ T cells sorted from blood, sampled in a trial of the OX40 agonist ivuxolimab. Receptors were obtained from an adult with an advanced solid tumor such as melanoma, head and neck, liver or kidney cancer.

V is TRBV7-2 and J is TRBJ2-7, with D possibly TRBD1 on 6 matching bases. Germline lookup yields CDR1 SGHTA and CDR2 FQGNSA. The CDR3 contains 15 residues. The V and J ends lost 1 base and 2 bases respectively, with 12 bases between them. CDR3 amino acids: CASSLVVGAAYEQYF. DNA for the CDR3: TGTGCCAGCAGCTTAGTTGTGGGGGCGGCCTACGAGCAGTACTTC.

V and J are TRBV18 and TRBJ1-1, with no clear D. The ends were cut back, 3 bases at V and 3 bases at J, with 8 bases in the middle. CDR3 length: 13 residues. The germline V gene has CDR1 KGHSH and CDR2 LQKENI. In DNA, the CDR3 is TGTGCCAGCTCACCGCAGCAGCACACTGAAGCTTTCTTT. Protein sequence: CASSPQQHTEAFF.

CDR3 nucleotide sequence: TGTGCCAGCAGGGAACGGACAGGGATTAACTATGGCTACACCTTC. Encoded protein: CASRERTGINYGYTF. V is TRBV6-1 and J is TRBJ1-2; TRBD1 matches at 8 bases. The germline gives CDR1 MNHNS, CDR2 SASEGT. The CDR3 is 15 amino acids. Losses at the gene ends were 6 bases for V and 1 base for J; bases not matched to a gene: 7.

This clone was detected only a few times. This sequence joins TRBV4-2 and TRBJ2-1, with D unresolved. Germline-derived CDR1 and CDR2 are LGHNA and YNFKEQ. This CDR3 spans 13 amino acids. V lost 0 bases, J lost 4 bases, and 4 bases lay in between. The CDR3 sequence is CASSQDSYNEQFF. The CDR3 nucleotides are TGTGCCAGCAGCCAAGACAGTTACAATGAGCAGTTCTTC.

The chain recombines TRBV6-5 with TRBJ1-1; 10 bases are a match to TRBD1. The V gene's germline CDR1 is MNHEY and CDR2 SVGAGI. With V trimmed by 6 bases and J by 11 bases, 6 bases remained unmatched. This CDR3 is built from 12 residues. Here the CDR3 DNA reads TGTGCCAGCAGCCCGACAGGGGGCATTGCTTTCTTT. As protein: CASSPTGGIAFF.

J is TRBJ2-1 and V is TRBV10-1; TRBD2 aligns across 12 bases. Per the germline V gene, CDR1 is WNHNN and CDR2 is SYGVQD (reference sequence). The trim removed 3 bases at V and 12 bases at J, leaving 3 bases unmatched. This CDR3 is built from 13 residues. CDR3 amino acids: CASSDPSGGGQFF. In DNA form, the CDR3 reads TGCGCCAGCAGTGATCCTAGCGGGGGGGGGCAGTTCTTC.

The CDR3 spells CASSSGLKNIQYF. CDR3 DNA sequence: TGTGCCAGCAGCTCGGGACTCAAAAACATTCAGTACTTC. The V call is TRBV7-8, the J call TRBJ2-4; the D gene is possibly TRBD2 (6 bases). CDR1 SGHVS and CDR2 FQNEAQ come from the germline V gene. The length of the CDR3 is 13 residues. Trimming removed 4 bases from V and 3 bases from J, with 7 bases in between.

V is TRBV5-4 and J is TRBJ1-6, with D perhaps TRBD1 (5 bases). With 4 bases removed from V and 8 bases from J, the gap between germline ends came to 16 bases. Per germline, CDR1 SGHNT and CDR2 YYREEE (reference sequence). This CDR3 is built from 15 residues. CDR3 nucleotide sequence: TGTGCCAGCAGCCGGGGGGAGGGCATGGATTCACCCCTCCACTTT. It encodes CASSRGEGMDSPLHF.

The chain has TRBV2 and TRBJ2-7; no clear D. Germline CDR1 SNHLY, CDR2 FYNNEI. The CDR3 loop spans 13 amino acids. V was shortened by 7 bases and J by 2 bases, with 12 bases between the two germline ends. Here the CDR3 reads CASKGQIAYEQYF. Written as DNA, the CDR3 is TGTGCCAGCAAAGGGCAGATAGCCTACGAGCAGTACTTC.

This clone was seen a few times. The chain employs TRBV7-2 and TRBJ1-5, with D possibly matching TRBD1 (5 bases). Trimming took 0 bases from V and 0 from J, leaving 9 bases between them. In germline, CDR1 is SGHTA, CDR2 FQGNSA. The CDR3 is made up of 16 amino acids. CDR3 amino acids: CASSLAGGTSNQPQHF. Here the CDR3 DNA reads TGTGCCAGCAGCTTAGCTGGTGGGACTAGCAATCAGCCCCAGCATTTT.

This chain links TRBV5-4 with TRBJ2-7; D not resolved. CDR1 and CDR2 from the germline V gene are SGHNT and YYREEE (reference sequence). This CDR3 has 12 amino acids. The CDR3 DNA sequence: TGTGCTTACCGTTTTAGCTCCTACGAGCAGTACTTC. Protein sequence: CAYRFSSYEQYF.

The chain links TRBV5-4 to TRBJ1-1; 8 positions match TRBD1. This CDR3 spans 15 amino acids. Germline trimming cut 3 bases from V and 1 base from J; bases unmatched to any gene: 5. Germline loops: CDR1 SGHNT, CDR2 YYREEE (reference sequence). The chain's CDR3 is CASSSADRANTEAFF. CDR3 bases: TGTGCCAGCAGCTCGGCGGACAGGGCGAACACTGAAGCTTTCTTT.

The chain employs TRBV6-1 and TRBJ2-1; weak D call: TRBD2 (6 bases). The CDR3 totals 11 residues. The germline V gene encodes CDR1 MNHNS and CDR2 SASEGT. With 3 bases removed from V and 12 bases from J, the gap between germline ends came to 9 bases. CDR3 DNA: TGTGCCAGCAGTGATGGAGGGGTGCAGTTCTTC. This gives the protein CASSDGGVQFF.

V and J are TRBV7-2 and TRBJ1-1; D is perhaps TRBD1 (6 bases). Germline V lookup: CDR1 SGHTA, CDR2 FQGNSA. The V end lost 5 bases, the J end lost 3 bases, and 13 bases lay between the germline ends. The CDR3 runs to 14 residues. CDR3 DNA: TGTGCCAGCAGCGATCAGGGGACCTACACTGAAGCTTTCTTT. This encodes CASSDQGTYTEAFF.

The chain couples TRBV5-4 to TRBJ2-3, with TRBD1 matching 9 bases. The length of the CDR3 is 16 residues. The V gene end was trimmed by 3 bases and the J gene end by 2 bases; junction bases not matched to a gene: 7. The germline V gene has CDR1 SGHNT and CDR2 YYREEE (reference sequence). The CDR3 DNA reads TGTGCCAGCAGCTCTCCAAACAGGGGGCTCACAGATACGCAGTATTTT. Amino acid sequence: CASSSPNRGLTDTQYF.

This clone has a handful of counts. The V call is TRBV2, the J call TRBJ1-5, with 7 bases fitting TRBD1. V trimming: 8 bases; J trimming: 9 bases; junction bases outside the gene matches: 10. This CDR3 spans 13 amino acids. Germline V gives CDR1 SNHLY, CDR2 FYNNEI. The CDR3 DNA reads as TGTGCCAGCGGGCTAGACAGGGAGACGCCCCAGCATTTT. Its translation: CASGLDRETPQHF. Complete variable domain (other parts from reference TRBV2 and TRBJ1-5): EPEVTQTPSHQVTQMGQEVILRCVPISNHLYFYWYRQILGQKVEFLVSFYNNEISEKSEIFDDQFSVERPDGSNFTLKIRSTKLEDSAMYFCASGLDRETPQHFGDGTRLSIL.

The gene calls are TRBV5-1 and TRBJ2-2, with 9 positions matching TRBD1. Germline V gene data show CDR1 as SGHRS and CDR2 as YFSETQ. V lost 0 bases to trimming and J lost 5 bases; unmatched junction nucleotides: 2. CDR3 size: 15 residues. In nucleotides, the CDR3 is TGCGCCAGCAGCTTGGTCGGACAGGGGACCGGGGAGCTGTTTTTT. This encodes CASSLVGQGTGELFF.

J is TRBJ1-3 and V is TRBV4-2, with 10 bases lining up with TRBD1. The CDR3 is 18 residues long. The ends lost 1 base at V and 1 base at J; junction bases unmatched: 7. Germline CDR1 reads LGHNA; CDR2 reads YNFKEQ. CDR3 coding DNA: TGTGCCAGCAGCCAAGCCTCGGGACAGGGGCCATCTGGAAACACCATATATTTT. Protein sequence: CASSQASGQGPSGNTIYF.

This rearrangement joins TRBV2 to TRBJ2-7; 9 bases match TRBD1. V shed 8 bases, J shed 2 bases, and the junction held 7 bases outside the gene matches. This CDR3 contains 14 residues. Germline CDR1 reads SNHLY; CDR2 reads FYNNEI. CDR3 loop: CASLGTGSAYEQYF. CDR3 bases: TGTGCCAGCTTAGGGACAGGGTCGGCCTACGAGCAGTACTTC.

The chain is built from TRBV2 and TRBJ1-5, with D possibly TRBD1 on 6 matching bases. Germline-derived CDR1 and CDR2 are SNHLY and FYNNEI. CDR3 length: 14 amino acids. With 6 bases removed from V and 6 bases from J, the gap between germline ends came to 15 bases. CDR3 residues: CASSRLGGGQPQHF. The CDR3, as DNA: TGTGCCAGCAGCCGTCTTGGGGGCGGTCAGCCCCAGCATTTT.

The chain has TRBV6-5 and TRBJ1-3, with 8 bases that match TRBD1. The CDR3 length is 15 residues. Germline V lookup: CDR1 MNHEY, CDR2 SVGAGI. V lost 6 bases to trimming and J lost 2 bases; unmatched junction nucleotides: 6. CDR3 sequence reads: CASSTGGKTGNTIYF. The CDR3 coding sequence is TGTGCCAGCAGCACAGGGGGAAAAACTGGAAACACCATATATTTT.

The chain recombines TRBV19 with TRBJ2-7; TRBD1 aligns across 10 bases. Germline CDR1 is LNHDA and CDR2 is SQIVND (reference sequence). CDR3 length: 15 amino acids. Losses at the gene ends were 3 bases for V and 5 bases for J; bases not matched to a gene: 7. The CDR3 nucleotides are TGTGCCAGTAGTATTTTCCGACAGGGGGCCAACGAGCAGTACTTC. Translation gives CASSIFRQGANEQYF.

The chain combines TRBV10-1 with TRBJ2-5; TRBD1 is a possible D gene (6 bases). The length of the CDR3 is 13 residues. Germline-derived CDR1 and CDR2 are WNHNN and SYGVQD (reference sequence). Trimming shortened V by 3 bases and J by 6 bases, and 11 bases separated the two germline ends. The CDR3 protein is CASSEVTGKTQYF. CDR3 sequence (DNA): TGCGCCAGCAGTGAAGTCACAGGGAAGACCCAGTACTTC.

The chain links TRBV2 to TRBJ2-1; D is undetermined. Trimming removed 10 bases at V and 0 bases at J, with 13 bases between. The CDR3 is 14 residues long. Per germline, CDR1 SNHLY and CDR2 FYNNEI. This CDR3 is CAIIFGNSYNEQFF. The CDR3 DNA reads TGTGCCATCATTTTCGGAAACTCCTACAATGAGCAGTTCTTC.

The CDR3: CASSEPRGRGQGEQYF. DNA of the CDR3: TGCGCCAGCAGTGAGCCCCGGGGGCGGGGGCAGGGCGAGCAGTACTTC. The V and J genes are TRBV10-2 and TRBJ2-7; tentative D call: TRBD2 (7 bases). This CDR3 region has 16 residues. Trimming shortened V by 2 bases and J by 6 bases, and 20 bases separated the two germline ends. Germline V gene lookup returns CDR1 WSHSY and CDR2 SAAADI.

The V call is TRBV6-5, the J call TRBJ2-1; possibly TRBD2 for D (6 bases). V lost 0 bases and J lost 3, with 12 bases in between. From germline, CDR1 is MNHEY and CDR2 SVGAGI. CDR3 size: 16 residues. The CDR3 DNA follows: TGTGCCAGCAGTTACTCGATGGGGGGACTCTACAATGAGCAGTTCTTC. Translation: CASSYSMGGLYNEQFF.

The chain carries TRBV7-2 and TRBJ2-3, with D maybe TRBD2 (6 bases). The V and J ends lost 5 bases and 0 bases respectively, with 9 bases between them. The germline V gene has CDR1 SGHTA and CDR2 FQGNSA. The CDR3 spans 14 residues. The CDR3 sequence is CASSRLGSTDTQYF. The CDR3 nucleotides read TGTGCCAGCAGCCGACTAGGGAGCACAGATACGCAGTATTTT.

The chain recombines TRBV27 with TRBJ1-2; 8 bases are a match to TRBD1. The germline V gene encodes CDR1 MNHEY and CDR2 SMNVEV (reference sequence). The CDR3 extends over 16 amino acids. V shed 5 bases, J shed 6 bases, and the junction held 14 bases outside the gene matches. The CDR3 DNA is TGTGCCAGCAGTGGCGCGCAGGGGGCATTTTCCCATGGCTACACCTTC. It is translated as CASSGAQGAFSHGYTF.

This clone occurred a few times. The chain is built from TRBV19 and TRBJ1-1; D uncertain. Germline V lookup: CDR1 LNHDA, CDR2 SQIVND (reference sequence). The V gene lost 1 base and the J gene lost 1 base, with 10 bases spanning the gap. This CDR3 contains 15 residues. DNA for the CDR3: TGTGCCAGTAGTATAGGCGGACCGACGAACACTGAAGCTTTCTTT. It yields the protein CASSIGGPTNTEAFF.

This clone was detected only once. The V gene is TRBV9, the J gene TRBJ2-2; 10 bases match TRBD1. V was pared by 3 bases and J by 7 bases, with 6 bases of the junction left unmatched. Germline CDR1 and CDR2: SGDLS and YYNGEE. The CDR3 has 15 amino acids. The CDR3 here is CASSAGTGVGGELFF. CDR3 nucleotide sequence: TGTGCCAGCAGCGCCGGGACAGGGGTCGGCGGGGAGCTGTTTTTT.

For the CDR3, the DNA is TGTGCCAGCAGCGTAGAGGAAGAGACCCAGTACTTC. It translates to CASSVEEETQYF. V gene TRBV9 combines with J gene TRBJ2-5; D not certain. V was cut by 0 bases and J by 3 bases, with 3 bases left in between. CDR1 is SGDLS, CDR2 YYNGEE, per germline. This CDR3 spans 12 amino acids.